The 9 T cell receptor beta chains below all came from one sample that was sequenced in a study of shared clonotypes between healthy human individuals. Some clones are missing from TCRdb's copy, which holds only in-frame ones; the method was immunoSEQ multiplex PCR. The sample contains some 1.5 million clones, more than 95% of which appear only once. Sequenced material: naive CD4+ T cells sorted from blood. Regarding subset: CD45RA+ positively selected. The origin of the receptors is a man younger than 45 in good health.

This CDR3 reads CASSLALLRQGISYEQYF. For the CDR3, the DNA is TGTGCCAGCAGCTTAGCGTTATTGAGACAGGGTATTTCCTACGAGCAGTACTTC. The chain combines TRBV7-9 with TRBJ2-7; 7 bases match TRBD1. Germline lookup yields CDR1 SEHNR and CDR2 FQNEAQ (reference sequence). The V and J ends lost 0 bases and 1 base, in that order; junction bases with no gene match: 12. CDR3 length equals 18 residues.

The chain joins TRBV12-5 to TRBJ2-3; D remains unclear. This CDR3 contains 16 residues. V was clipped by 3 bases and J by 1 base, with 14 bases between them. Germline values: CDR1 LGHNT, CDR2 FRNRAP. The CDR3 region is CASGFSVHAGTDTQYF. The DNA for the CDR3 is TGTGCTAGTGGTTTTTCGGTCCATGCGGGCACAGATACGCAGTATTTT.

This rearrangement joins TRBV10-2 to TRBJ1-5; D not resolved. Germline V gene data show CDR1 as WSHSY and CDR2 as SAAADI. Trimming stripped 3 bases from V and 2 bases from J, with 11 bases between. CDR3 length: 15 residues. CDR3 sequence (DNA): TGCGCCAGCAGTGATCTCGGCCGACGCAATCAGCCCCAGCATTTT. Translating gives CASSDLGRRNQPQHF.

DNA of the CDR3: TGTGCCAGCAGCCGAACGGCCGGCCTAGGCACCGGGGAGCTGTTTTTT. Translation gives CASSRTAGLGTGELFF. This sequence joins TRBV5-8 and TRBJ2-2; no clear D. The ends were cut back, 4 bases at V and 4 bases at J, with 17 bases in the middle. The CDR3 totals 16 residues. Germline-derived CDR1 and CDR2 are SGHTS and YDEGEE.

The rearrangement links TRBV2 to TRBJ2-3, with D maybe TRBD2 (7 bases). CDR3 length equals 16 residues. Germline loops: CDR1 SNHLY, CDR2 FYNNEI. V was clipped by 6 bases and J by 6 bases, with 22 bases between them. The CDR3 reads CASRKREGGAGDTQYF. CDR3 nucleotide sequence: TGTGCCAGCAGGAAACGAGAGGGGGGGGCCGGGGATACGCAGTATTTT.

The rearrangement joins TRBV5-1 to TRBJ2-1, with D unclear. Germline V gene sequence: CDR1 SGHRS, CDR2 YFSETQ. Trimming cost V 7 bases and J 9 bases, with 17 bases left between them. This CDR3 has 13 amino acids. In DNA form, the CDR3 reads TGCGCCAGCCGACCTAGGCCAAACGGTGAGCAGTTCTTC. Amino acids: CASRPRPNGEQFF. Variable domain in full (rest from reference TRBV5-1 and TRBJ2-1): KAGVTQTPRYLIKTRGQQVTLSCSPISGHRSVSWYQQTPGQGLQFLFEYFSETQRNKGNFPGRFSGRQFSNSRSEMNVSTLELGDSALYLCASRPRPNGEQFFGPGTRLTVL.

The chain employs TRBV10-3 and TRBJ2-1, with D unclear. Germline V gene lookup returns CDR1 ENHRY and CDR2 SYGVKD. V lost 11 bases, J lost 6 bases, and 11 bases lay in between. The CDR3 runs to 11 residues. CDR3 sequence reads: CALGLGNEQFF. The CDR3 DNA reads TGTGCCCTAGGGTTAGGCAATGAGCAGTTCTTC.

The rearrangement joins TRBV7-2 to TRBJ2-1; TRBD2 matches at 10 bases. V gave up 5 bases and J gave up 3 bases; unmatched junction bases: 4. The CDR3 runs 15 residues. CDR1 and CDR2 from the germline V gene are SGHTA and FQGNSA. In DNA form, the CDR3 reads TGTGCCAGCAGCAAGAGCGGGAGGGTCTACAATGAGCAGTTCTTC. It is translated as CASSKSGRVYNEQFF. Together with reference TRBV7-2 and TRBJ2-1, the CDR3 gives the full variable domain: GAGVSQSPSNKVTEKGKDVELRCDPISGHTALYWYRQSLGQGLEFLIYFQGNSAPDKSGLPSDRFSAERTGGSVSTLTIQRTQQEDSAVYLCASSKSGRVYNEQFFGPGTRLTVL.

This rearrangement joins TRBV11-2 to TRBJ2-7, with unresolved D. CDR1 and CDR2 (germline): SGHAT, FQNNGV. V dropped 5 bases and J dropped 7 bases, with 21 bases sitting between them. CDR3 length: 15 residues. The CDR3 DNA follows: TGTGCCAGCAGCCTAGGCTTCCCCGTCGGAGTGGAGCAGTACTTC. Residues: CASSLGFPVGVEQYF.